This TCR beta chain came from a study of shared clonotypes between healthy human individuals. Across the whole study: A couple of female and a few male donors aged 18 to 49 were enrolled. Study results and limitations: Unshared clonotypes carried lower generation probabilities than those common to all four donors.

TCRdb keeps only in-frame clones here, not all; method: immunoSEQ multiplex PCR. The profile covers roughly 2 million clones, with about 94% appearing a single time and around 0.13% taken by the ten largest. The CDR3 sequence is 14 residues long. Deletions cut 3 bases from V and 2 bases from J, with 11 bases between. The germline V gene has CDR1 LNHDA and CDR2 SQIVND (reference sequence). For this clone: Its matching antigen is unknown.

The sequence came from a man aged 18 to 30 in good health. The rearrangement uses TRBV19 and TRBJ2-7; perhaps TRBD2 as D (5 bases). Sequencing used naive CD4+ T cells sorted from blood. Subset indicated: CD45RA+ positively selected. The CDR3 nucleotides read TGTGCCAGTAGTATGGTAGCGCCCACCTACGAGCAGTACTTC. This codes for CASSMVAPTYEQYF.